This paragraph reports one T cell receptor beta chain. This sample stems from a study of PD-L1 blockade in urothelial cancer. As for time point: peripheral blood 6 weeks after treatment start. The assay was immunoSEQ multiplex PCR, and TCRdb's table has in-frame clones only and misses some. The sample yields about 50,000 clones, more than 75% seen once. Germline CDR1 reads LNHDA; CDR2 reads SQIVND (reference sequence). V shed 5 bases and J 7 bases; nucleotides not matched to a gene: 7. The CDR3 length is 14 residues. Sequenced material: PBMCs, taken around atezolizumab (anti-PD-L1) treatment. The TCR was taken from a man aged 55 to 69 with urothelial cancer. The chain uses TRBV19 and TRBJ2-7; TRBD1 agrees at 11 bases. In DNA form, the CDR3 reads TGTGCCAGTAGTGCAGGACAGGGGGCGCGGGAGCAGTACTTC. Translation gives CASSAGQGAREQYF.